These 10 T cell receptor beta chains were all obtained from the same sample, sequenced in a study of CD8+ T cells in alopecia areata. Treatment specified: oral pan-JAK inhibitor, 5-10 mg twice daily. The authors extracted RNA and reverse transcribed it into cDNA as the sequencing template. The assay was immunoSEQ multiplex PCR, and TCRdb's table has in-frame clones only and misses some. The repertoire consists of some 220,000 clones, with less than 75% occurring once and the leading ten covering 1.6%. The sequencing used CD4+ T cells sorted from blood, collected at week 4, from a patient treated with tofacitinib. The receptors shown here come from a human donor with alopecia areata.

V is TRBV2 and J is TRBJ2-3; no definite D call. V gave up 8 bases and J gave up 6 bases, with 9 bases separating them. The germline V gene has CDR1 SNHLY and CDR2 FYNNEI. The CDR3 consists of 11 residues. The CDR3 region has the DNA TGTGCCAGCCTTGAAAGGGATACGCAGTATTTT. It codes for CASLERDTQYF.

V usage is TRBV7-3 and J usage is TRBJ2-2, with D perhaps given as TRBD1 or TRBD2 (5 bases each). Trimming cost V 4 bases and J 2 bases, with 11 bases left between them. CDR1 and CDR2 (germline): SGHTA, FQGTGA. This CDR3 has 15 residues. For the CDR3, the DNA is TGTGCCAGCAGCTCGGGGCCGAGCAACACCGGGGAGCTGTTTTTT. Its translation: CASSSGPSNTGELFF.

The CDR3 sequence is CASSLDNFPYTEAFF. The CDR3 DNA sequence: TGTGCCAGCAGCTTAGATAATTTCCCATACACTGAAGCTTTCTTT. This rearrangement joins TRBV7-2 to TRBJ1-1; no reliable D call. Germline values: CDR1 SGHTA, CDR2 FQGNSA. The CDR3 spans 15 residues. Deletions cut 1 base from V and 3 bases from J, with 12 bases between. The full variable domain, rest sourced from reference TRBV7-2 and TRBJ1-1, is GAGVSQSPSNKVTEKGKDVELRCDPISGHTALYWYRQSLGQGLEFLIYFQGNSAPDKSGLPSDRFSAERTGGSVSTLTIQRTQQEDSAVYLCASSLDNFPYTEAFFGQGTRLTVV.

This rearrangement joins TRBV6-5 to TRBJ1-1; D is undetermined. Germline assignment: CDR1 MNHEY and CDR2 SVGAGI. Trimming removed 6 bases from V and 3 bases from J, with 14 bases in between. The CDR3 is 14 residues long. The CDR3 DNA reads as TGTGCCAGCAGGCGAGAGGCTGGGGACACTGAAGCTTTCTTT. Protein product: CASRREAGDTEAFF.

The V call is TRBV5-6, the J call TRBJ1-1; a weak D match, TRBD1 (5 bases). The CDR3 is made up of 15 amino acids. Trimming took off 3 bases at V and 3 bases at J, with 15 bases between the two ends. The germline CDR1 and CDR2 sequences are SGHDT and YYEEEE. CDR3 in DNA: TGTGCCAGCAGCTCGACCCTTCAGGGAGACACTGAAGCTTTCTTT. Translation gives CASSSTLQGDTEAFF.

CDR3 coding DNA: TGTGCCAGCACACCCTCGGGGACCCAGTACTTC. Translation gives CASTPSGTQYF. The gene calls are TRBV2 and TRBJ2-5; D gene unclear. V was cut by 7 bases and J by 7 bases, with 10 bases left in between. Germline loops: CDR1 SNHLY, CDR2 FYNNEI. CDR3 length: 11 amino acids.

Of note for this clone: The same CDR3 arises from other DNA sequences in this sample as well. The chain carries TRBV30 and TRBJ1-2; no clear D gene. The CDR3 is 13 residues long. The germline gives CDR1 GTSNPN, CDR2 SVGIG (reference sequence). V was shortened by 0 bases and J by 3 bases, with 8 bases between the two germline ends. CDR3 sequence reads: CAWSVRGDYGYTF. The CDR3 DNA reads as TGTGCCTGGAGTGTACGCGGGGACTATGGCTACACCTTC.

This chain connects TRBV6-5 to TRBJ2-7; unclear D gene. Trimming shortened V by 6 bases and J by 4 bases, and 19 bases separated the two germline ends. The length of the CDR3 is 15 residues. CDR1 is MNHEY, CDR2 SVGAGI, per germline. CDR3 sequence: CASRSPGAGLYEQYF. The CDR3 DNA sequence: TGTGCCAGCAGATCCCCTGGAGCAGGCTTATACGAGCAGTACTTC.

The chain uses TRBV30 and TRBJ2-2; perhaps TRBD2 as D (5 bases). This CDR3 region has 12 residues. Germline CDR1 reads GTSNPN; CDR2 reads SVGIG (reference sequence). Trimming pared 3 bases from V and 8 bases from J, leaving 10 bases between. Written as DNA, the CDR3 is TGTGCCTGGAGCCGAGGGCTAGGGGAGCTGTTTTTT. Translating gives CAWSRGLGELFF.

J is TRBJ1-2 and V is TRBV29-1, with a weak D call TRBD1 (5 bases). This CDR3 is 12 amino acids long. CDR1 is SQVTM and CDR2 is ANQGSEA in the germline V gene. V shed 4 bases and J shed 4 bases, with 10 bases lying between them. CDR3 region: CSVVGEGYGYTF. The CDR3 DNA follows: TGCAGCGTTGTAGGGGAAGGCTATGGCTACACCTTC.